The TCR beta chain described here comes from a study of blood T cell repertoires in COVID-19. Study-level information: The study drew acute and convalescent COVID-19 samples from the United States, Italy and Spain.

Some clones are missing from TCRdb's copy, which holds only in-frame ones; the method was immunoSEQ multiplex PCR. The data show roughly 260,000 clones, roughly 87% seen once. All enrollees were about 18 to 90 years old and from roughly 22 US areas. In germline, CDR1 is MNHEY, CDR2 SVGAGI. V shed 7 bases and J 6 bases; nucleotides not matched to a gene: 11. This CDR3 comprises 15 residues. Source material: PBMCs or T cells enriched from blood (not recorded which). The V and J genes are TRBV6-5 and TRBJ2-1; 8 bases agree with TRBD2. This clonotype was sampled from a woman in her 30s with acute COVID-19. Here the CDR3 reads CASTERLASSNEQFF. CDR3 bases: TGTGCCAGCACCGAGCGACTAGCGAGCAGCAATGAGCAGTTCTTC.